This T cell receptor beta chain emerged from a study of blood T cells in healthy people across ages. Caucasian individuals from Russia who were healthy and aged about 6 to 95 acted as donors. Every donor gave 9.5 to 10 milliliters of peripheral blood. Total RNA amounts of at least 5.5 micrograms were extracted per sample. The CDR3 has 15 amino acids. V lost 4 bases and J 5 bases, leaving 17 bases between the germline ends. The V gene's germline CDR1 is MDHEN and CDR2 SYDVKM. Then a second PCR, running roughly 7 to 12 cycles, was carried out with a sample-barcoded 5' primer and a J-beta primer mix. TCRdb passed the 5' RACE reads through MiXCR, listing each CDR3 protein once. Of more than 650,000 distinct CDR3 sequences detected, about 20% appear once; the ten largest clones hold roughly 22%. Findings of the study overall: Those diversity estimates obtained from one million T cells were thought to be underestimates.

A few counts support this clonotype. Its target is unknown. Material for sequencing was blood. The rearrangement uses TRBV28 and TRBJ1-2; D is undetermined. This TCR was sampled from a man in his sixties or seventies in good health. CDR3: CASSSQTRITYGYTF. The CDR3 region has the DNA TGTGCCAGCAGTTCTCAGACCAGAATTACTTATGGCTACACCTTC.